These T cell receptor beta chains were read from a single sample in a study of T cell changes during pregnancy in multiple sclerosis. Sequencing was performed with immunoSEQ multiplex PCR; in TCRdb, only in-frame clones are kept and a portion is missing. The data contain under 80,000 clones, roughly 92% of them singletons. This sample comprised peripheral blood, obtained after pregnancy. These receptors were obtained from a female donor in good health, enrolled as a control in a pregnancy study. Both conserved end residues are part of each CDR3. Each record gives: V gene, D gene, J gene, clone size, CDR3 protein, CDR3 DNA. The D gene is left open where the match is weak. Some rows have no size entry. The others give once, few or many, or a class for an expanded clone.

TRBV7-9	TRBD2	TRBJ2-7	.	CASSASGGDYEQYF	TGTGCCAGCAGCGCTAGCGGGGGAGACTACGAGCAGTACTTC
TRBV7-9	TRBD1	TRBJ2-3	.	CASSHRGSTDTQYF	TGTGCCAGCAGCCACAGGGGGAGCACAGATACGCAGTATTTT
TRBV7-3	.	TRBJ2-3	.	CASSPQGPATDTQYF	TGTGCCAGCAGCCCCCAGGGTCCTGCAACAGATACGCAGTATTTT
TRBV6-1	.	TRBJ1-5	.	CASRGTISNQPQHF	TGTGCCAGCAGGGGGACTATTAGCAATCAGCCCCAGCATTTT
TRBV15	.	TRBJ1-5	.	CATSSKQPAGHQPQHF	TGTGCCACCAGCAGTAAGCAACCGGCAGGTCATCAGCCCCAGCATTTT
TRBV2	.	TRBJ2-7	.	CASIQGPSYEQYF	TGTGCCAGCATACAGGGTCCGTCCTACGAGCAGTACTTC
TRBV19	TRBD1	TRBJ1-1	.	CASRMGQGENTEAFF	TGTGCCAGTAGGATGGGACAGGGCGAGAACACTGAAGCTTTCTTT
TRBV6-5	.	TRBJ2-1	.	CASSYSSGGGYNEQFF	TGTGCCAGCAGTTACTCATCAGGAGGAGGGTACAATGAGCAGTTCTTC
TRBV10-1	TRBD1	TRBJ2-7	few	CASSEGTGYEQYF	TGCGCCAGCAGTGAGGGGACAGGTTACGAGCAGTACTTC
TRBV28	.	TRBJ2-6	.	CASTPGDSGANVLTF	TGTGCCAGCACCCCGGGGGATTCTGGGGCCAACGTCCTGACTTTC
TRBV27	.	TRBJ1-2	.	CASGNRGWYGYTF	TGTGCCAGCGGGAATAGGGGGTGGTATGGCTACACCTTC
TRBV4-1	.	TRBJ2-1	.	CASSPGLSSYNEQFF	TGCGCCAGCAGCCCAGGGTTAAGCTCCTACAATGAGCAGTTCTTC
TRBV19	TRBD1	TRBJ1-5	.	CASSIDDRVVQPQHF	TGTGCCAGTAGTATAGACGACAGGGTGGTCCAGCCCCAGCATTTT
TRBV7-2	TRBD2	TRBJ2-7	.	CASSLALRASGYSYEQYF	TGTGCCAGCAGCTTAGCGCTCCGGGCTAGCGGTTATTCCTACGAGCAGTACTTC
TRBV10-3	.	TRBJ2-5	.	CAISVGAAEETQYF	TGTGCCATCAGTGTGGGGGCAGCGGAAGAGACCCAGTACTTC
TRBV9	.	TRBJ2-3	.	CASSVQPHRSGDTQYF	TGTGCCAGCAGCGTCCAACCCCACCGCTCAGGTGATACGCAGTATTTT
TRBV19	.	TRBJ1-1	.	CASRGALVEAFF	TGTGCCAGTAGAGGGGCCTTGGTTGAAGCTTTCTTT
TRBV5-4	.	TRBJ2-1	.	CAFQAGGSGNEQFF	TGTGCGTTCCAAGCAGGGGGGTCTGGCAATGAGCAGTTCTTC
TRBV28	.	TRBJ2-7	.	CASRKAGRLYEQYF	TGTGCCAGCAGAAAAGCGGGCAGACTCTACGAGCAGTACTTC
TRBV28	TRBD1	TRBJ2-7	.	CASRTTGGYEQYF	TGTGCCAGCAGAACCACAGGGGGCTACGAGCAGTACTTC
TRBV4-1	.	TRBJ1-1	.	CASSQAGLPNTEAFF	TGCGCCAGCAGCCAAGCGGGACTCCCGAACACTGAAGCTTTCTTT
TRBV28	.	TRBJ2-7	.	CASSLHGPYEQYF	TGTGCCAGCAGTTTACACGGTCCTTACGAGCAGTACTTC
TRBV10-3	TRBD2	TRBJ2-7	.	CAISGTGGLEQYF	TGTGCCATCAGTGGAACGGGGGGGCTTGAGCAGTACTTC
TRBV4-1	.	TRBJ1-2	.	CASSQAPGSNYGYTF	TGCGCCAGCAGCCAAGCCCCAGGGTCTAACTATGGCTACACCTTC
TRBV19	TRBD1	TRBJ1-4	.	CASKVGTGREKLFF	TGTGCCAGTAAGGTAGGGACAGGCCGGGAAAAACTGTTTTTT
TRBV28	.	TRBJ2-7	.	CASSTPGDEQYF	TGTGCCAGCAGTACTCCCGGGGACGAGCAGTACTTC
TRBV27	.	TRBJ1-1	.	CASSFLRPRKAFF	TGTGCCAGCAGTTTCCTTCGTCCGCGAAAGGCTTTCTTT
TRBV27	TRBD1	TRBJ1-1	few	CASRDRGQSEAFF	TGTGCCAGCCGGGACAGGGGGCAATCTGAAGCTTTCTTT
TRBV14	.	TRBJ1-4	.	CASSQLRSTNEKLFF	TGTGCCAGCAGCCAATTACGGTCAACTAATGAAAAACTGTTTTTT
TRBV5-4	TRBD2	TRBJ2-1	.	CASSLGGAGGIYNEQFF	TGTGCCAGCAGCTTGGGTGGTGCGGGAGGTATCTACAATGAGCAGTTCTTC
TRBV28	.	TRBJ1-1	.	CASSFTGQNTEAFF	TGTGCCAGCAGTTTCACAGGACAGAACACTGAAGCTTTCTTT
TRBV18	.	TRBJ1-1	.	CASSVTATEAFF	TGTGCCAGCTCTGTCACAGCCACTGAAGCTTTCTTT
TRBV19	TRBD1	TRBJ2-7	.	CASSPGQGAYEQYF	TGTGCCAGTAGTCCGGGACAGGGGGCGTACGAGCAGTACTTC
TRBV11-2	.	TRBJ2-7	.	CASSIGTYEQYF	TGTGCCAGCAGCATCGGGACTTACGAGCAGTACTTC
TRBV14	.	TRBJ1-1	.	CASSPKLQGSEAFF	TGTGCCAGCAGCCCCAAACTACAGGGTTCTGAAGCTTTCTTT
TRBV11-2	TRBD2	TRBJ2-1	.	CASSLQLSGLAGAGGEQFF	TGTGCCAGCAGCTTACAGCTCTCGGGACTAGCGGGAGCAGGGGGTGAGCAGTTCTTC
TRBV19	.	TRBJ1-5	.	CASSLGPGGDPQHF	TGTGCCAGTAGCCTTGGCCCGGGGGGAGATCCCCAGCATTTT
TRBV19	.	TRBJ1-6	.	CASSETGNNSPLHF	TGTGCCAGTAGCGAAACAGGGAATAATTCACCCCTCCACTTT
TRBV5-1	TRBD1	TRBJ1-6	.	CASSLDRVGNSPLHF	TGCGCCAGCAGCTTAGACAGGGTCGGTAATTCACCCCTCCACTTT
TRBV6-1	.	TRBJ2-7	.	CASSKRVYEQYF	TGTGCCAGCAGTAAGCGAGTGTACGAGCAGTACTTC
TRBV2	.	TRBJ2-7	.	CASRADTPYEQYF	TGTGCCAGCAGAGCCGACACTCCCTACGAGCAGTACTTC
TRBV6-1	.	TRBJ1-6	.	CASRLWSTSGPLHF	TGTGCCAGCAGACTCTGGTCCACATCGGGACCCCTCCACTTT
TRBV7-9	TRBD2	TRBJ2-2	.	CASSPHAGATGELFF	TGTGCCAGCAGTCCCCATGCGGGAGCCACCGGGGAGCTGTTTTTT
TRBV27	.	TRBJ2-3	.	CASSLSAGDTQYF	TGTGCCAGCAGTTTATCGGCGGGGGATACGCAGTATTTT
TRBV9	TRBD2	TRBJ2-1	.	CASSVGTSISNEQFF	TGTGCCAGCAGCGTAGGGACTAGCATTAGTAATGAGCAGTTCTTC
TRBV28	TRBD1	TRBJ1-1	.	CASSTTGVNTEAFF	TGTGCCAGCAGCACAACAGGGGTAAACACTGAAGCTTTCTTT
TRBV6-6	.	TRBJ1-3	.	CASKARETGNTIYF	TGTGCCAGCAAAGCCAGGGAAACTGGAAACACCATATATTTT
TRBV15	.	TRBJ2-1	.	CATSRGILASYYNEQFF	TGTGCCACCAGCAGAGGGATTCTAGCGAGTTACTACAATGAGCAGTTCTTC
TRBV9	TRBD2	TRBJ2-2	.	CASSLMTSGSNGELFF	TGTGCCAGCAGCCTCATGACTAGCGGGAGTAACGGGGAGCTGTTTTTT
TRBV7-9	TRBD1	TRBJ1-2	.	CASSFRDRGQVYGYTF	TGTGCCAGCAGCTTCAGGGACAGGGGGCAGGTCTATGGCTACACCTTC
TRBV7-9	.	TRBJ2-2	.	CASSRGGGELFF	TGTGCCAGCAGCCGGGGTGGCGGGGAGCTGTTTTTT
TRBV6-1	.	TRBJ1-3	.	CASSEQGSGTGNTIYF	TGTGCCAGCAGTGAACAGGGGTCAGGGACTGGAAACACCATATATTTT
TRBV11-2	TRBD2	TRBJ2-2	.	CASSKPGLAGPGELFF	TGTGCCAGCAGCAAACCGGGACTAGCGGGCCCCGGGGAGCTGTTTTTT
TRBV6-1	TRBD1	TRBJ2-3	.	CASSDRDRGPDTQYF	TGTGCCAGCAGTGACCGGGACAGGGGCCCAGATACGCAGTATTTT
TRBV5-1	.	TRBJ2-7	.	CASSLGTGHYEQYF	TGCGCCAGCAGCTTAGGAACAGGGCACTACGAGCAGTACTTC
TRBV4-1	TRBD1	TRBJ1-2	.	CASSHPSRDRIYYTF	TGCGCCAGCAGCCACCCCTCCCGGGACAGAATCTACTACACCTTC
TRBV18	TRBD1	TRBJ1-2	medium-sized	CASSPGQAQSNYGYTF	TGTGCCAGCTCACCTGGACAGGCCCAAAGTAACTATGGCTACACCTTC
TRBV5-1	TRBD1	TRBJ1-5	.	CASSLGGTGGLNQPQHF	TGCGCCAGCAGCTTGGGGGGGACAGGTGGACTTAATCAGCCCCAGCATTTT
TRBV2	TRBD1	TRBJ1-6	.	CASSDRGNSPLHF	TGTGCCAGCAGCGACAGGGGAAATTCACCCCTCCACTTT
TRBV7-6	TRBD2	TRBJ2-3	.	CASSPGLAGGNTDTQYF	TGTGCCAGCAGCCCGGGACTAGCGGGAGGAAACACAGATACGCAGTATTTT